These T cell receptor beta chains were read from a single sample in a study of T cell responses to AZD1222 COVID-19 vaccine. The protocol was immunoSEQ multiplex PCR, while the TCRdb copy is restricted to in-frame clones and leaves out a portion. The data hold approximately 100,000 clones, with approximately 87% observed a single time. The sample in question was peripheral blood, obtained 28 days after the second AZD1222 dose. These receptors were collected from an adult who received the AZD1222 COVID-19 vaccine. The CDR3 runs from the conserved cysteine through the conserved F or W. A D gene is named only where the DNA matches it firmly. Rows may omit the clone size; those that give it use once, few, many or a size class.

clone size: -
J gene: TRBJ2-5
V gene: TRBV24-1
D gene: -
CDR3 DNA: TGTGCCACCAGTGATTTAGGTAGCGGTGAGACCCAGTACTTC
CDR3 protein: CATSDLGSGETQYF

clone size: once
J gene: TRBJ1-6
V gene: TRBV9
D gene: -
CDR3 DNA: TGTGCCAGCACCGCGGGAGTAGGGGATAATTCACCCCTCCACTTT
CDR3 protein: CASTAGVGDNSPLHF

clone size: -
J gene: TRBJ1-1
V gene: TRBV19
D gene: -
CDR3 DNA: TGTGCCAGTAGTATAGCCGAAGGGTACACTGAAGCTTTCTTT
CDR3 protein: CASSIAEGYTEAFF

clone size: -
J gene: TRBJ1-5
V gene: TRBV30
D gene: -
CDR3 DNA: TGTGCCTGGAGTGTAGGAGGGGCGCGTCAGCCCCAGCATTTT
CDR3 protein: CAWSVGGARQPQHF

clone size: -
J gene: TRBJ1-5
V gene: TRBV2
D gene: -
CDR3 DNA: TGTGCCAGCAAAAGGGACTTAGATAGCAATCAGCCCCAGCATTTT
CDR3 protein: CASKRDLDSNQPQHF

clone size: -
J gene: TRBJ2-7
V gene: TRBV9
D gene: TRBD2
CDR3 DNA: TGTGCCAGCAGCGTAAATCCTAGCGGCTACGAGCAGTACTTC
CDR3 protein: CASSVNPSGYEQYF

clone size: -
J gene: TRBJ2-2
V gene: TRBV3-1/TRBV3-2
D gene: -
CDR3 DNA: TGTGCCAGCAGCCAAAAATCTAGAAACACCGGGGAGCTGTTTTTT
CDR3 protein: CASSQKSRNTGELFF

clone size: -
J gene: TRBJ2-3
V gene: TRBV2
D gene: -
CDR3 DNA: TGTGCCAGCAGTTTCTTCCGGGGCACAGATACGCAGTATTTT
CDR3 protein: CASSFFRGTDTQYF

clone size: -
J gene: TRBJ1-1
V gene: TRBV5-1
D gene: -
CDR3 DNA: TGCGCCAGCAGCCCGTTAAGGTCGGAGACTGAAGCTTTCTTT
CDR3 protein: CASSPLRSETEAFF

clone size: -
J gene: TRBJ1-5
V gene: TRBV6-1
D gene: -
CDR3 DNA: TGTGCCAGCAGTGAATTCCGGCGTAATCAGCCCCAGCATTTT
CDR3 protein: CASSEFRRNQPQHF

clone size: -
J gene: TRBJ1-1
V gene: TRBV24-1
D gene: -
CDR3 DNA: TGTGCCACCACCTGGGGGGGTCACCCTGAAGCTTTCTTT
CDR3 protein: CATTWGGHPEAFF

clone size: -
J gene: TRBJ2-2
V gene: TRBV4-3
D gene: -
CDR3 DNA: TGCGCCAGCAGCCAAGATCACACCGGGGAGCTGTTTTTT
CDR3 protein: CASSQDHTGELFF

clone size: -
J gene: TRBJ1-2
V gene: TRBV10-3
D gene: -
CDR3 DNA: TGTGCCATCAGTGGGGGGCAGAACTATGGCTACACCTTC
CDR3 protein: CAISGGQNYGYTF

clone size: -
J gene: TRBJ2-7
V gene: TRBV29-1
D gene: -
CDR3 DNA: TGCAGCGCCGGACAATACGAGCAGTACTTC
CDR3 protein: CSAGQYEQYF

clone size: -
J gene: TRBJ1-5
V gene: TRBV27
D gene: -
CDR3 DNA: TGTGCCAGCCAAGGCCTACAGGGTAGAGGCAATCAGCCCCAGCATTTT
CDR3 protein: CASQGLQGRGNQPQHF

clone size: -
J gene: TRBJ1-1
V gene: TRBV5-1
D gene: -
CDR3 DNA: TGCGCCAGCAGATCCTCCGGGGCCACTGAAGCTTTCTTT
CDR3 protein: CASRSSGATEAFF

clone size: -
J gene: TRBJ2-3
V gene: TRBV5-1
D gene: -
CDR3 DNA: TGCGCCAGCAGCTTGGTCAGCACAGATACGCAGTATTTT
CDR3 protein: CASSLVSTDTQYF

clone size: -
J gene: TRBJ2-5
V gene: TRBV5-1
D gene: -
CDR3 DNA: TGCGCCAGCAGCTTTACAGCGGGTCGTGACCAGACCCAGTACTTC
CDR3 protein: CASSFTAGRDQTQYF

clone size: -
J gene: TRBJ2-2
V gene: TRBV14
D gene: -
CDR3 DNA: TGTGCCAGCAGCCAAGGAAGAGCAGGGGGCAGGAGGGGGGGGCTGTTTTTT
CDR3 protein: CASSQGRAGGRRGGLFF

clone size: -
J gene: TRBJ2-2
V gene: TRBV19
D gene: TRBD2
CDR3 DNA: TGTGCCAGTAGTGCTAGACTAGCGGGAGGCCGCACCGGGGAGCTGTTTTTT
CDR3 protein: CASSARLAGGRTGELFF

clone size: -
J gene: TRBJ2-1
V gene: TRBV5-5
D gene: TRBD2
CDR3 DNA: TGTGCCAGCAGCCTCACAGGGGAACCCGGGACTAGCGGGAGTTTAGAGCAGTTCTTC
CDR3 protein: CASSLTGEPGTSGSLEQFF

clone size: -
J gene: TRBJ2-7
V gene: TRBV7-2
D gene: TRBD2
CDR3 DNA: TGTGCCAGCAGCGGAGGTGGGGGGGCCTACGAGCAGTACTTC
CDR3 protein: CASSGGGGAYEQYF

clone size: -
J gene: TRBJ2-1
V gene: TRBV9
D gene: -
CDR3 DNA: TGTGCCAGCAGCGTAGTTAGCGCAGGAACGAATGAGCAGTTCTTC
CDR3 protein: CASSVVSAGTNEQFF

clone size: few
J gene: TRBJ1-5
V gene: TRBV19
D gene: -
CDR3 DNA: TGTGCCAGTAGCCGCGGGGGGGCCGAGGTCGGTCAGCCCCAGCATTTT
CDR3 protein: CASSRGGAEVGQPQHF

clone size: -
J gene: TRBJ2-5
V gene: TRBV19
D gene: TRBD1
CDR3 DNA: TGTGCCAGTAGTGTGGACAGGGAAGAGACCCAGTACTTC
CDR3 protein: CASSVDREETQYF

clone size: few
J gene: TRBJ2-7
V gene: TRBV5-5
D gene: -
CDR3 DNA: TGTGCCAGCAGCCTTAACTACGAGCAGTACTTC
CDR3 protein: CASSLNYEQYF

clone size: -
J gene: TRBJ1-5
V gene: TRBV18
D gene: -
CDR3 DNA: TGTGCCAGCTCCCCCCTCGGGTTTCAGCCCCAGCATTTT
CDR3 protein: CASSPLGFQPQHF

clone size: once
J gene: TRBJ1-1
V gene: TRBV5-4
D gene: -
CDR3 DNA: TGTGCCAGCAGCTTGGCCAAACAGGGGAACACTGAAGCTTTCTTT
CDR3 protein: CASSLAKQGNTEAFF

clone size: -
J gene: TRBJ1-6
V gene: TRBV7-2
D gene: TRBD1
CDR3 DNA: TGTGCCAGCAGCGCCCAGGGGGATACACCCCTCCACTTT
CDR3 protein: CASSAQGDTPLHF

clone size: once
J gene: TRBJ2-5
V gene: TRBV10-3
D gene: -
CDR3 DNA: TGTGCCATCAGTGAGTCCACGAGACAACGGGAGACCCAGTACTTC
CDR3 protein: CAISESTRQRETQYF

clone size: -
J gene: TRBJ2-1
V gene: TRBV9
D gene: TRBD1
CDR3 DNA: TGTGCCAGCAGCGTCTCCGGACAGGGGGATGAGCAGTTCTTC
CDR3 protein: CASSVSGQGDEQFF

clone size: -
J gene: TRBJ2-5
V gene: TRBV4-2
D gene: TRBD2
CDR3 DNA: TGTGCCAGCAGCCAAGTTTCCGGCGGGGGGCCTCAAGAGACCCAGTACTTC
CDR3 protein: CASSQVSGGGPQETQYF

clone size: -
J gene: TRBJ1-1
V gene: TRBV30
D gene: -
CDR3 DNA: TGTGCCCGGGGGCAGGGGAACACTGAAGCTTTCTTT
CDR3 protein: CARGQGNTEAFF

clone size: -
J gene: TRBJ2-5
V gene: TRBV5-1
D gene: TRBD2
CDR3 DNA: TGCGCCAGCAGCTTGATCGGGACTAGCATGGAGACCCAGTACTTC
CDR3 protein: CASSLIGTSMETQYF

clone size: -
J gene: TRBJ2-7
V gene: TRBV6-6
D gene: -
CDR3 DNA: TGTGCCAGCAGACCCCGGGAACGATCCAACGAGCAGTACTTC
CDR3 protein: CASRPRERSNEQYF

clone size: few
J gene: TRBJ1-1
V gene: TRBV19
D gene: -
CDR3 DNA: TGTGCCAGTAGTAAAGACCCCAGGCACGCGAACACTGAAGCTTTCTTT
CDR3 protein: CASSKDPRHANTEAFF

clone size: -
J gene: TRBJ1-5
V gene: TRBV7-2
D gene: -
CDR3 DNA: TGTGCCAGCAGCGTTAGACCTAGCAATCAGCCCCAGCATTTT
CDR3 protein: CASSVRPSNQPQHF

clone size: -
J gene: TRBJ2-5
V gene: TRBV6-5
D gene: TRBD2
CDR3 DNA: TGTGCCAGCAGTCTGGGACTAGCGGGGGGGCAGTACTTC
CDR3 protein: CASSLGLAGGQYF

clone size: -
J gene: TRBJ2-1
V gene: TRBV28
D gene: TRBD1
CDR3 DNA: TGTGCCAGCAGTCCGGGACAGGTCTACAATGAGCAGTTCTTC
CDR3 protein: CASSPGQVYNEQFF

clone size: -
J gene: TRBJ1-4
V gene: TRBV5-1
D gene: -
CDR3 DNA: TGCGCCAGCAGCCCCGGCGCGAGTAATGAAAAACTGTTTTTT
CDR3 protein: CASSPGASNEKLFF

clone size: -
J gene: TRBJ2-7
V gene: TRBV18
D gene: -
CDR3 DNA: TGTGCCAGCTCACCTTGGACGCCATACGAGCAGTACTTC
CDR3 protein: CASSPWTPYEQYF

clone size: -
J gene: TRBJ2-3
V gene: TRBV7-2
D gene: TRBD1
CDR3 DNA: TGTGCCAGCAGCTTGAGAGGGGGCGCGGGCACAGATACGCAGTATTTT
CDR3 protein: CASSLRGGAGTDTQYF

clone size: -
J gene: TRBJ1-2
V gene: TRBV9
D gene: -
CDR3 DNA: TGTGCCAGCAGCGTAGATGCAGGGCTCAGCTATGGCTACACCTTC
CDR3 protein: CASSVDAGLSYGYTF

clone size: -
J gene: TRBJ2-3
V gene: TRBV5-1
D gene: TRBD2
CDR3 DNA: TGCGCCAGCAGCTTCAGCGGGAGTCCAGATACGCAGTATTTT
CDR3 protein: CASSFSGSPDTQYF

clone size: -
J gene: TRBJ1-2
V gene: TRBV4-1
D gene: -
CDR3 DNA: TGCGCCAGCAGCCAAGATCACGACTATGGCTACACCTTC
CDR3 protein: CASSQDHDYGYTF

clone size: -
J gene: TRBJ2-1
V gene: TRBV15
D gene: TRBD2
CDR3 DNA: TGTGCCACCAGCAGGGACCGTAGCGGGATTGCGTATGAGCAGTTCTTC
CDR3 protein: CATSRDRSGIAYEQFF

clone size: few
J gene: TRBJ1-4
V gene: TRBV6-1
D gene: -
CDR3 DNA: TGTGCCAGCAGTGGGTCCCCCGGGACACAGAATGAAAAACTGTTTTTT
CDR3 protein: CASSGSPGTQNEKLFF